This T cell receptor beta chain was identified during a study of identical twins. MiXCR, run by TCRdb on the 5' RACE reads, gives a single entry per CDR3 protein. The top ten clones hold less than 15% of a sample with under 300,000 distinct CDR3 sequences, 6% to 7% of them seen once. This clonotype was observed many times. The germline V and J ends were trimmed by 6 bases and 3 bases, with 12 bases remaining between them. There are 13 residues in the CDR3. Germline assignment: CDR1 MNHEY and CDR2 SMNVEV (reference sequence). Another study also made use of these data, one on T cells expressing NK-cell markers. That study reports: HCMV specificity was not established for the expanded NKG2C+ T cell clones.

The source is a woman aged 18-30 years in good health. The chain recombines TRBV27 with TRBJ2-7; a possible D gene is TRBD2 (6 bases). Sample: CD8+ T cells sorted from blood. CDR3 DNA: TGTGCCAGCAGCCCCGGGACTGGCTACGAGCAGTACTTC. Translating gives CASSPGTGYEQYF.